A selection of T cell receptor beta chains follows, all from one sample in a study of regulatory T cells in long-lasting Graves disease. A single record per CDR3 protein comes from TCRdb applying MiXCR to the multiplex PCR reads. The sample has fewer than 450,000 distinct CDR3 sequences, less than 25% seen once. The sequencing here drew on peripheral blood mononuclear cells (PBMCs), taken when the disease was refractory, from a patient treated with antithyroid drugs. All receptors come from a female donor with Graves disease. CDR3s include the opening cysteine and the closing phenylalanine or tryptophan. The order of the fields is D gene, J gene, clone size, V gene, CDR3 protein, CDR3 DNA. D genes are given only for firm matches. Only some rows state a clone size, as once, few, many or a class for expanded clones.

. | TRBJ2-7 | . | TRBV9 | CASSVGPDSLVEQYF | TGTGCCAGCAGCGTAGGGCCCGACAGCCTAGTTGAGCAGTACTTC
. | TRBJ2-1 | many | TRBV7-2 | CASSLRNNEQFF | TGTGCCAGCAGCTTGCGCAACAATGAGCAGTTCTTC
TRBD2 | TRBJ2-1 | few | TRBV7-3 | CASSLGGTSGNDEQFF | TGTGCCAGCAGCTTAGGGGGGACTAGCGGGAATGATGAGCAGTTCTTC
. | TRBJ1-1 | many | TRBV19 | CASGGLYGEAFF | TGTGCCAGTGGAGGGCTGTATGGTGAAGCTTTCTTT
TRBD1 | TRBJ2-7 | . | TRBV5-1 | CASSLLGTASYEQYF | TGCGCCAGCAGCCTCCTTGGGACAGCCTCCTACGAGCAGTACTTC
. | TRBJ2-5 | many | TRBV6-1 | CASTWTTADQETQYF | TGTGCCAGCACTTGGACTACTGCGGACCAAGAGACCCAGTACTTC
. | TRBJ2-7 | few | TRBV19 | CASSIAPGSYEQYF | TGTGCCAGTAGTATCGCGCCAGGCTCCTACGAGCAGTACTTC
. | TRBJ1-2 | many | TRBV6-2/TRBV6-3 | CASYDVRAGKANYGYTF | TGTGCCAGCTACGATGTCCGAGCAGGAAAAGCTAACTATGGCTACACCTTC
TRBD1 | TRBJ1-2 | many | TRBV28 | CASSSGQGVLPPGYTF | TGTGCCAGCAGTTCCGGACAGGGAGTTCTTCCCCCTGGCTACACCTTC
TRBD2 | TRBJ2-1 | few | TRBV7-3 | CASSLSVAGGPRNEQFF | TGTGCCAGCAGCTTGTCGGTAGCGGGAGGGCCACGGAATGAGCAGTTCTTC
TRBD2 | TRBJ2-5 | many | TRBV12-3/TRBV12-4 | CATRGGRSQETQYF | TGTGCCACCCGGGGAGGGAGGTCACAAGAGACCCAGTACTTC
TRBD1 | TRBJ2-7 | many | TRBV7-9 | CASSLGTGGPYEQYF | TGTGCCAGCAGTCTAGGGACAGGGGGGCCCTACGAGCAGTACTTC
. | TRBJ1-6 | many | TRBV2 | CASSEGVGGHSPLHF | TGTGCCAGCAGTGAGGGGGTGGGGGGCCATTCACCCCTCCACTTT
TRBD2 | TRBJ2-7 | many | TRBV7-8 | CASSLLAGTYEQYF | TGTGCCAGCAGCTTGTTAGCGGGCACCTACGAGCAGTACTTC
TRBD1 | TRBJ2-7 | few | TRBV20-1 | CSADRAYEQYF | TGCAGTGCCGACAGGGCCTACGAGCAGTACTTC
. | TRBJ1-2 | few | TRBV7-8 | CASSRSVYNYGYTF | TGTGCCAGCTCCCGGAGCGTCTACAACTATGGCTACACCTTC
. | TRBJ2-7 | many | TRBV28 | CASSLIPDSYEQYF | TGTGCCAGCAGTTTAATACCCGACAGCTACGAGCAGTACTTC
. | TRBJ1-2 | many | TRBV20-1 | CSATPNHYGYTF | TGCAGTGCTACCCCTAACCACTATGGCTACACCTTC
. | TRBJ2-7 | . | TRBV20-1 | CSARVQGGLLGEQYF | TGCAGTGCTAGAGTTCAGGGTGGATTACTGGGCGAGCAGTACTTC
. | TRBJ2-1 | . | TRBV7-3 | CASSLNSGDNEQFF | TGTGCCAGCAGCTTAAACTCGGGGGACAATGAGCAGTTCTTC
. | TRBJ1-2 | . | TRBV7-9 | CASSLDEGGGYTF | TGTGCCAGCAGCTTAGATGAGGGGGGTGGCTACACCTTC
. | TRBJ2-2 | few | TRBV20-1 | CSAPDRNTGELFF | TGCAGTGCCCCGGACAGGAACACCGGGGAGCTGTTTTTT
. | TRBJ1-5 | many | TRBV20-1 | CSARDMRQQPQHF | TGCAGTGCTAGAGACATGAGGCAGCAGCCCCAGCATTTT
. | TRBJ1-1 | many | TRBV28 | CASSLLSTNTEAFF | TGTGCCAGCAGTTTATTGTCAACGAACACTGAAGCTTTCTTT
TRBD1 | TRBJ1-1 | many | TRBV6-2/TRBV6-3 | CASSPIQGSEAFF | TGTGCCAGCAGCCCCATACAGGGGTCTGAAGCTTTCTTT
. | TRBJ2-7 | many | TRBV28 | CASSSTISLYEQYF | TGTGCCAGCAGTAGTACCATATCCCTTTACGAGCAGTACTTC
. | TRBJ2-7 | . | TRBV18 | CASSPVGREQYF | TGTGCCAGCTCACCGGTCGGGCGCGAGCAGTACTTC
TRBD2 | TRBJ2-3 | . | TRBV3-1 | CASGTSGSTDTQYF | TGTGCCAGCGGGACTAGCGGTAGCACAGATACGCAGTATTTT